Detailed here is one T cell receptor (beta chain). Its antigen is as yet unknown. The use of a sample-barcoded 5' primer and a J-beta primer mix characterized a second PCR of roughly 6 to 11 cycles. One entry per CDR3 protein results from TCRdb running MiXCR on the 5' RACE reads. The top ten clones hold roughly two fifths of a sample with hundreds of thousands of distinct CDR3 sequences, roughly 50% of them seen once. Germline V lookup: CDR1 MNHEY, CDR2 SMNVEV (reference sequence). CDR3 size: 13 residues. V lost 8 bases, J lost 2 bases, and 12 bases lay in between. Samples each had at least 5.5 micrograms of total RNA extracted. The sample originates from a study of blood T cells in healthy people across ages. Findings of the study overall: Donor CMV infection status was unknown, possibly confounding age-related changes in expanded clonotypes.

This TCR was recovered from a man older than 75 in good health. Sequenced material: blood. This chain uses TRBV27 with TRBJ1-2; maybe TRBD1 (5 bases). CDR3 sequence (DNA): TGTGCCAGCGCGGAGTGGGGGAACTATGGCTACACCTTC. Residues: CASAEWGNYGYTF.